This TCR beta chain is drawn from a study of CD8 T cells in Susac syndrome. About the study: Active disease was present in six of the sequenced Susac syndrome patients, whereas roughly 8 of them were in remission. Blood was drawn from Susac syndrome patients while they were therapy-naive, on corticosteroids, or on intravenous immunoglobulin alone.

The CD8+ and CD4+ T cells were negatively isolated, with the TEMRA cells enriched by FACS. V lost 1 base and J lost 8, with 11 bases in between. This CDR3 is 13 amino acids long. Germline V gene lookup returns CDR1 SEHNR and CDR2 FQNEAQ (reference sequence). Reverse transcription of about 0.45 to 1 ug RNA was performed with random hexamers. TCRdb re-derived calls from the immunoSEQ multiplex PCR reads in MiXCR, one entry per CDR3 protein. The table includes some 96,000 distinct CDR3 sequences, around 94% detected once. The receptor was derived from a human donor with Susac syndrome. Sequencing was performed on CD4+ T cells from PBMCs. The chain joins TRBV7-9 to TRBJ1-2; unclear D gene. The CDR3 sequence: CASSLVRSDGYTF. The CDR3 DNA reads TGTGCCAGCAGCTTAGTCCGATCGGACGGCTACACCTTC.